This paragraph covers one T cell receptor beta chain sequence. Its cognate antigen has yet to be identified. No per-base quality is available; no much larger clone lies one base away. V lost 3 bases and J lost 0 bases; the stretch between them is 4 bases long. Including the terminal cysteine and phenylalanine, the CDR3 comprises 13 residues. Only the CDR3 region is kept as DNA, spanning 39 bases read in frame from base 1. CDR1 and CDR2 were assigned from the germline V gene as SGHRS and YFSETQ. The sample belongs to a study of shared clonotypes between healthy human individuals (dated by TCRdb to the early 2020s). For context, the study as a whole: The cohort included three men and two women between 18 and 49 years of age. For each donor, CD4 naive and CD4 memory were each run on three plates, CD8 naive on two plates, and CD8 memory on one plate. To estimate repertoire size and how much clonotype sharing occurs between individuals, the study deeply sequenced the blood TCR repertoires of several healthy adults. Different laboratories and diverse techniques were used to prepare libraries and sequence TCR repertoires, to increase sequencing depth and limit assay-specific biases. Each donor's leukapheresis produced roughly between roughly 0.85 and 10 billion PBMCs.

CD8 naive samples consisted of CD45RO-negative cells that were positively selected for CCR7, yielding a CD45RA+CCR7+ population without TemRA cells. The donors were healthy, HIV-negative adults with no recently reported acute infections or vaccinations. Every donor was a Caucasian adult residing in Nashville, Tennessee, USA. Blood was obtained by leukapheresis, after which PBMCs were separated by Ficoll-Histopaque density gradient centrifugation and cryopreserved in liquid nitrogen vapor phase. Analytical flow cytometry was used to check the purity and quantity of every magnetically sorted T cell population. From each sorted fraction, genomic DNA was isolated and quantified by UV absorbance on a Nanodrop 2000c. Using the deep immunoSEQ assay, TCR CDR3 regions were amplified from genomic DNA by multiplex PCR. Genomic DNA extracted from each cell subset was distributed evenly over all wells of several immunoSEQ 96-well plates, and each plate served as one replicate. For sorted subsets, about 220 ng of genomic DNA, equivalent to 30,000 or so T cell genomes, went into each replicate PCR. Purified libraries were measured with a Qubit 3.0 fluorometer, size-checked on a Bioanalyzer 2100, and measured again with the KAPA Library Quantification kit. A separate single-read 150-cycle Illumina NextSeq 550 flow cell was used to sequence each immunoSEQ 96-well plate. As for the authors' bioinformatics: Because the immunoSEQ output included only junctional sequences and no quality scores, the filtering could not be the same as the filtering used for full-length reads. To assign V/J genes and CDR3, sequences were annotated against IMGT germline references using PyIR, a Python wrapper for IgBLAST v1.9. Reads with weak V/J assignments (E-value above 1e-6), missing CDR3, stop codons, out-of-frame junctions, or ambiguous translated residues were removed. V3J clonotypes were defined as sequences sharing the same inferred V gene, J gene, and CDR3 amino acid sequence. Percentage overlap between repertoires was calculated by dividing the number of shared unique clonotypes by the size of the smaller repertoire. Repertoire richness was assessed with RTK rarefaction, the Chao1 estimator, and Recon v2.1 estimates of unobserved clonotypes. Generation probabilities were computed with OLGA for all TCRbeta clonotypes obtained by the gDNA method from a handful of donors. TCRdb retrieved this table from immuneACCESS and kept in-frame rearrangements only. Not all clones are present; in checked studies, unresolved V genes account for under half, and no reason is known for the remainder. Clonal size and the V and J genes are those of that table, whereas D and trimming came from the DNA. The sample profile shows roughly 890,000 clones; nearly 95% of them were found once. The ten largest clones represent 24% of the sample.

Overall study outcomes, separate from this receptor: The small number of donors limited the genetic and exposure-history diversity represented. Naive subsets generally had larger estimated clonotype richness than memory subsets. Compared with non-shared clonotypes, clonotypes shared by all four sorted-subset donors had higher generation probabilities. Pairwise subsampling led to the expectation that sequencing depth would affect the degree of clonotype sharing among donors. Only blood was sampled, and tissue TCR repertoires likely differ from those in blood. When a few donors were compared, the shared fraction of clonotypes was about 5.4% for naive CD4, 3.5% to 4% for naive CD8, 2% to 2.5% for memory CD4, and roughly 0.43% for memory CD8. Rarefaction of sorted-subset datasets indicated incomplete sequencing despite the large sequencing depth.

The V and J genes are TRBV5-1 and TRBJ1-5, with no confident D gene call. This TCR came from a man younger than 45 in good health. Sequenced material: naive CD8+ T cells sorted from blood. This specimen's cell subset or site label, interpreted: CD45RA+CCR7+. The CDR3 here reads CASSWGSNQPQHF. The DNA reads as follows: TGCGCCAGCAGCTGGGGTAGCAATCAGCCCCAGCATTTT.